This TCR beta chain was sequenced for a study of T cells in Graves' hyperthyroidism and ophthalmopathy (dated by TCRdb to about 2019). With regard to the full study: Peripheral blood samples were taken at the time of initial diagnosis, prior to any treatment. A discovery cohort of roughly 100 patients, roughly 45 with Graves' ophthalmopathy and about 58 with stable Graves' hyperthyroidism, was used to find distinguishing TCR V-J signatures. Prospective prediction of ophthalmopathy was tested in an independent validation cohort of 18 hyperthyroidism patients and 15 to 17 patients who later progressed to ophthalmopathy. The 75 to 100 discovery patients were randomly divided into training and test sets at a 7:3 ratio. Thyroid tissue and blood T-cell repertoires from several Graves' hyperthyroidism patients were also compared in the study. Once sampling was done, hyperthyroidism patients were given methimazole at a starting dose of 30 mg daily, whereas ophthalmopathy patients were given high-dose intravenous methylprednisolone. According to the paper, TCR Vbeta CDR3 sequencing was carried out on approximately 140 peripheral blood samples, which came from 40 to 45 ophthalmopathy, around 74 hyperthyroidism and approximately 17 progressor patients.

Moderately to severely active disease, a Clinical Activity Score of at least 3, a NOSPECS grade of at least 4, and a duration under 3 months were present in ophthalmopathy patients. Exclusion was applied to patients with uncontrolled infections, other autoimmune diseases, pregnancy or lactation. Diagnoses were based on clinical symptoms, serum thyroxine and TRAb, thyroid ultrasound and orbital computed tomography. PBMCs were isolated from 10 ml of fresh peripheral blood by Ficoll-Paque density gradient centrifugation. Total RNA was extracted using Trizol reagent, and RNA quality was assessed on an Agilent 2100 Bioanalyzer. The TCR beta CDR3 regions were amplified from the RNA transcripts. A first-round RT-PCR of the TCR CDR3 used the HTBI primer set with the Qiagen OneStep RT-PCR kit. Libraries were constructed in a second round of multiplex PCR, after which size selection and purification were performed. The libraries were sequenced on an Illumina HiSeq2000 using paired-end 100 bp reads. The authors' pipeline ran thus. SOAPnuke was used to process the raw data, removing reads that contained adapters or uncalled bases, had a mean Phred below 15, or lacked an exact match to the constant primer or identifier. High-quality paired reads were merged using COPE v1.2.5, and each unique nucleotide sequence was defined as a clonotype. MiTCR v1.1 was used to align clonotypes to the IMGT TRBV, TRBD and TRBJ reference segments. Only V-J combinations with frequency above 0.0001, covering 99% to 99.2% of repertoires, were analysed. The TCS score was defined as F50 (clonal expansion) divided by E x V (chaos), with BLOSUM62-based TCRdist calculated between CDR3 peptides within each V-J. Welch's t-statistics and random forest reduced several hundred V-J features to under 15, which were used in a naive Bayes classifier (R e1071). TCRdb took the public reads, trimmed them with fastp at Q25, ran MiXCR for clone calling and kept in-frame beta chains. Each CDR3 protein appears once, grouped with its most common genes and DNA. These V and J calls are TCRdb output, not the study's own analysis. Across this sample there are about 480,000 distinct CDR3 sequences, with about 20% seen only once. The top ten clones comprise under 55% of the sample.

Overall results and qualifications from the work: Most expanded thyroid clonotypes (frequency above 0.001) were also found in blood, which suggests that blood repertoires may mirror thyroid immune responses. Sample size was not statistically predetermined, and investigators were not blinded to group allocation. A model built on a 13 V-J signature distinguished ophthalmopathy from stable hyperthyroidism, reaching around 88% sensitivity and about 81% specificity in cross-validation and 80%/75% in testing. In validation, the model predicted progression to ophthalmopathy a median of 6.5 months before onset, with 65% to 71% sensitivity and more than 72% specificity.

The CDR3 has 15 amino acids, counting the end cysteine and phenylalanine. CDR3 DNA only is kept here, 45 bases in frame from base 1. The trim is 3 bases for V and 0 bases for J, with a gap of 15 bases between the germline ends. CDR1 and CDR2 are drawn from the germline V gene (reference sequence): DFQATT, SNEGSKA. This clonotype appeared a few times. Its recognized antigen is unknown. Base qualities are missing; no much larger clone stands one base away. Sequencing was performed on blood. The TCR sequence derives from a woman in her 70s with Graves' ophthalmopathy. The rearrangement combines TRBV20-1 with TRBJ2-7; no D gene is confidently identified. Here is the DNA: TGCAGTGCTAGCACTCGCGACCTATACTCCTACGAGCAGTACTTC. This sequence encodes CSASTRDLYSYEQYF.